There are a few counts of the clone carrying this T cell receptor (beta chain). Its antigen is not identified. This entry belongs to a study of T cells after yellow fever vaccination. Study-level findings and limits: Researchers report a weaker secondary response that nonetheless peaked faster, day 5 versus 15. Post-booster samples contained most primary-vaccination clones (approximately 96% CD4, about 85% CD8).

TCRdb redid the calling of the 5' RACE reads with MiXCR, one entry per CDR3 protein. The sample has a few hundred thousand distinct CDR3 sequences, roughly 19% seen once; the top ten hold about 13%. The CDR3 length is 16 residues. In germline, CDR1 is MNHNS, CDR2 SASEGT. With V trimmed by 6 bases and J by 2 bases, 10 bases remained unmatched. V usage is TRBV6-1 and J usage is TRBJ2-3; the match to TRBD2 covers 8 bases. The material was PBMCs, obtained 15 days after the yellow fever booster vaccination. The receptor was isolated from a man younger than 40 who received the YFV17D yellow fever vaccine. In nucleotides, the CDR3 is TGTGCCAGCAGCCTCGGCGGGGGGTTACTCACAGATACGCAGTATTTT. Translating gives CASSLGGGLLTDTQYF.